These 9 T cell receptor beta chains were sequenced from one sample in a study of read filtering for tumor transcriptome and immune sequencing. Molecular barcoded adaptors covering alpha/delta and beta/gamma chains were used on approximately 440 ng RNA. TCRdb analysed the reads with MiXCR anew, one entry per CDR3 protein. The sample contains tens of thousands of distinct CDR3 sequences, around 19% of which appear only once. Sample: a population of CD138-negative cells sorted from bone marrow. The receptors originated from a donor at least 40 years old with multiple myeloma.

As for this clonotype: A much larger clone differs from this one at a single base, so this may be a read error. V is TRBV19 and J is TRBJ2-7, with 8 bases that match TRBD1. The CDR3 consists of 13 residues. The trim removed 4 bases at V and 7 bases at J, leaving 6 bases unmatched. CDR1 and CDR2 (germline): LNHDA, SQIVND (reference sequence). The CDR3 loop reads CASSTDRAREQYF. The CDR3 DNA reads as TGTGCCAGTAGTACGGACAGGGCCCGGGAGCAGTACTTC.

As regards this clonotype: This sequence may be a read error, since a much larger clone differs from it by one base. The V gene is TRBV28, the J gene TRBJ2-2; no firm D call. Per the germline V gene, CDR1 is MDHEN and CDR2 is SYDVKM. The CDR3 has 13 amino acids. Between the trimmed V and J ends, which lost 7 bases and 1 base, there was a span of 7 bases. CDR3 region: CASTPKNTGELFF. Written as DNA, the CDR3 is TGTGCCAGCACTCCTAAGAACACCGGGGAGCTGTTTTTT.

This clonotype was observed a single time. This is likely a read error, given that the CDR3 carries no conserved phenylalanine or tryptophan at its end. This chain uses TRBV7-9 with TRBJ2-1, with D perhaps TRBD1 (5 bases). Germline V CDR1 and CDR2: SEHNR, FQNEAQ (reference sequence). The CDR3 sequence is 15 residues long. The CDR3, as DNA: TGTGCTAGCAGCCCCCCAGGGAAGCCGTACAATGAGCAGTTCCTC. This translates into CASSPPGKPYNEQFL.

This clonotype showed up many times. This chain uses TRBV6-5 with TRBJ2-3; 10 nucleotides line up with TRBD2. J was trimmed by 2 bases and V by 1 base; bases with no gene match: 3. The length of the CDR3 is 16 residues. Looked up from germline, CDR1 is MNHEY and CDR2 is SVGAGI. CDR3 loop: CASSYYGTSDTDTQYF. In DNA, the CDR3 is TGTGCCAGCAGTTACTATGGGACTAGCGACACAGATACGCAGTATTTT.

In its sample, this clonotype is medium-sized. Here the CDR3 reads CATSDPQTSGRSYNEQFF. As DNA, the CDR3 is TGTGCCACCAGTGATCCCCAGACTAGCGGGAGGTCTTACAATGAGCAGTTCTTC. This chain links TRBV24-1 with TRBJ2-1; TRBD2 agrees at 13 bases. Germline V gene data show CDR1 as KGHDR and CDR2 as SFDVKD. V lost 3 bases, J lost 4 bases, and 8 bases stayed unmatched. CDR3 size: 18 residues.

Many counts were recorded for this clonotype. The chain recombines TRBV30 with TRBJ1-1, with D possibly being TRBD1 (6 bases). This CDR3 comprises 11 residues. Trimming stripped 5 bases from V and 4 bases from J, with 8 bases between. CDR1 is GTSNPN and CDR2 is SVGIG in the germline V gene (reference sequence). This chain's CDR3 is CAWAGATEAFF. The CDR3, as DNA: TGTGCCTGGGCAGGGGCCACTGAAGCTTTCTTT. The full variable domain, with the rest looked up from reference TRBV30 and TRBJ1-1, is SQTIHQWPATLVQPVGSPLSLECTVEGTSNPNLYWYRQAAGRGLQLLFYSVGIGQISSEVPQNLSASRPQDRQFILSSKKLLLSDSGFYLCAWAGATEAFFGQGTRLTVV.

This clonotype was picked up many times. V is TRBV27 and J is TRBJ1-1; D ambiguous. Between the trimmed V and J ends, which lost 1 base and 1 base, there was a span of 7 bases. The CDR3 spans 14 residues. Germline values: CDR1 MNHEY, CDR2 SMNVEV (reference sequence). The CDR3 bases are TGTGCCAGCAGTTTATTCGCAGAGAACACTGAAGCTTTCTTT. It translates to CASSLFAENTEAFF.

With respect to this clonotype: Because the CDR3 is missing its conserved closing phenylalanine or tryptophan, this is likely a read error. The limits of the CDR3 on the DNA are not certain, so only TCRdb's listed CDR3 is given. V and J are TRBV12-3 or TRBV12-4 and TRBJ2-1; TRBD2 is taken as the D call from the table, unchecked against the DNA. From its first to its last residue, the CDR3 has 15 amino acids. CDR3 loop: CASSFQLAGVDEQSL.

In this sample, this clonotype turned up a few times. The rearrangement uses TRBV16 and TRBJ1-4; D unresolved. The CDR3 is 15 amino acids. In germline, CDR1 is KGHSY, CDR2 FQNENV. Trimming removed 0 bases at V and 8 bases at J, with 13 bases between. For the CDR3, the DNA is TGTGCCAGCAGCCAATCTTCCAGCGGGAGGGAAAAACTGTTTTTT. The encoded protein is CASSQSSSGREKLFF.